These 13 T cell receptor beta chains came from one sample sequenced in a study of T cell clonality in common variable immunodeficiency (dated by TCRdb to between 2015 and 2017). The library came from the immunoSEQ multiplex PCR assay. The source is immuneACCESS, and TCRdb retained only in-frame sequences with V and J called. Part of the clones is not carried over; for the studies checked, unresolved V genes explain less than half of this, and the remainder is unexplained. The sample features fewer than 70,000 clones, and none is a singleton. The ten largest clonotypes hold 1.5% to 2% of the sample. Material: peripheral blood mononuclear cells. Receptor source: a person aged 18 to 75 in good health.

This clone showed up many times. The read stops 3 residues short of the end of the CDR3; the missing end is completed from the germline J gene. The V and J genes are TRBV7-2 and TRBJ1-4; D is unresolved. This CDR3 has 13 residues. V was shortened by 4 bases and J by 8 bases, with 11 bases between the two germline ends. Germline V gene sequence: CDR1 SGHTA, CDR2 FQGNSA. Incomplete CDR3 DNA: TGTGCCAGCAGCTCCCGACTGAGAGAAAAA. Its protein is CASSSRLREK. The full CDR3 protein reads CASSSRLREKLFF.

This clone was counted many times. The sequenced fragment ends 3 residues before the CDR3 boundary, so the rest is inferred from the germline J gene. This chain joins TRBV7-2 and TRBJ1-1; D is uncertain. Germline assignment: CDR1 SGHTA and CDR2 FQGNSA. Trimming cost V 4 bases and J 3 bases, with 15 bases left between them. The CDR3 runs 15 residues. CDR3 sequence: CASSSQVGSYTEAFF. The CDR3 DNA, read in part, is TGTGCCAGCAGCTCCCAAGTTGGCAGTTACACTGAA. Combining the CDR3 with reference TRBV7-2 and TRBJ1-1 gives the whole variable domain GAGVSQSPSNKVTEKGKDVELRCDPISGHTALYWYRQSLGQGLEFLIYFQGNSAPDKSGLPSDRFSAERTGGSVSTLTIQRTQQEDSAVYLCASSSQVGSYTEAFFGQGTRLTVV.

This clone was seen at least ten times. The read ends 3 residues early relative to the CDR3; the germline J gene fills the gap. The chain has TRBV20-1 and TRBJ2-2; 10 nucleotides align to TRBD1. Looked up from germline, CDR1 is DFQATT and CDR2 is SNEGSKA (reference sequence). V shed 1 base and J 5 bases; nucleotides not matched to a gene: 19. The length of the CDR3 is 20 residues. The covered CDR3 bases are TGCAGTGCTAGAGGAAAAGATACTCGACAGGGGGCGCAAGGGACCGGGGAG. Its protein product is CSARGKDTRQGAQGTGE. The full CDR3 protein reads CSARGKDTRQGAQGTGELFF.

Comment on this clone: With the read ending 3 residues before the CDR3 end, the germline J gene is used to fill in that end. The V call is TRBV19, the J call TRBJ2-1, with 10 bases identical to TRBD2. Germline V gene data show CDR1 as LNHDA and CDR2 as SQIVND (reference sequence). The CDR3 totals 16 residues. V was clipped by 5 bases and J by 8 bases; unmatched bases: 12. The chain's CDR3 is CASSPSGRAFVDEQFF. CDR3 DNA (partial): TGTGCCAGTAGTCCCAGCGGGAGGGCCTTCGTGGATGAG.

This clone was recorded many times. The read comes to an end 3 residues before the CDR3 does, leaving the germline J gene to fill in the end. The gene calls are TRBV18 and TRBJ1-1; 8 nucleotides line up with TRBD1. This CDR3 comprises 14 residues. In germline, CDR1 is KGHSH, CDR2 LQKENI. The CDR3 loop reads CASSPPNRGMEAFF. The covered CDR3 bases are TGTGCCAGCTCACCACCGAACAGGGGGATGGAA.

The sample holds a few counts of this clone. The read finishes 3 residues shy of the CDR3 end, and the germline J gene is used to complete it. The gene calls are TRBV20-1 and TRBJ2-7; TRBD2 aligns across 14 bases. The J segment lost 6 bases and the V segment lost 1 base, leaving 2 bases of the junction unmatched. CDR1 is DFQATT and CDR2 is SNEGSKA in the germline V gene (reference sequence). CDR3 length: 14 residues. CDR3 sequence: CSARGGLAGAEQYF. CDR3 DNA, as far as it was read: TGCAGTGCTAGAGGGGGACTAGCGGGAGCCGAG.

In its sample, this clone was seen many times. The DNA ends 3 residues before the CDR3 does, and the rest of the CDR3 is filled in from the germline J gene. The gene calls are TRBV28 and TRBJ1-1; no firm D call. The CDR3 is made up of 11 amino acids. Germline values: CDR1 MDHEN, CDR2 SYDVKM. Partial CDR3 DNA: TGTGCCAGCAGTCCAAGCGACGAA. Protein: CASSPSDE. The full CDR3 protein is CASSPSDEAFF.

This clone has ten or more counts. The read terminates 3 residues before the CDR3 end, so the remaining end is supplied by the germline J gene. The rearrangement joins TRBV18 to TRBJ1-5, with a possible D match to TRBD1 (5 bases). The germline V gene encodes CDR1 KGHSH and CDR2 LQKENI. This CDR3 region has 13 residues. The V end was cut by 4 bases, the J end by 5 bases, with 9 bases between. CDR3 protein: CASSRQRDQPQHF. The sequenced part of the CDR3 DNA is TGTGCCAGCTCACGACAGAGGGATCAGCCC.

At least ten counts were recorded for this clone. The CDR3 is cut off 3 residues early in the read; its end comes from the germline J gene. The V and J genes are TRBV29-1 and TRBJ2-1; D not resolved. The CDR3 covers 10 residues. The V gene lost 1 base and the J gene lost 8 bases, with 3 bases spanning the gap. Germline CDR1 SQVTM, CDR2 ANQGSEA. The CDR3 bases that were read are TGCAGCGTTGAAGTCGATGAG. It translates to CSVEVDE. The CDR3 in its entirety is CSVEVDEQFF.

This clone was observed many times. The read comes to an end 3 residues before the CDR3 does, leaving the germline J gene to fill in the end. The chain joins TRBV12-3 or TRBV12-4 to TRBJ1-4; possibly TRBD1 for D (5 bases). The CDR3 has 12 residues. V was cut by 8 bases and J by 5 bases, with 9 bases left in between. The sequenced part of the CDR3 DNA is TGTGCCAGCTCGGGGGGGAATGAAAAA. This gives the protein CASSGGNEK. The whole CDR3 protein is CASSGGNEKLFF.

At least ten counts were recorded for this clone. CDR3 DNA, as far as it was read: TGCGCCAGCAGCCTAGGGGACAGGTCACCGCGGGGA. It is translated as CASSLGDRSPRG. The CDR3 reads in full as CASSLGDRSPRGAFF. The V call is TRBV4-1, the J call TRBJ1-1; 8 positions match TRBD1. The read falls 3 residues short of the CDR3 end, and the missing part is taken from the germline J gene. The CDR3 loop spans 15 amino acids. From germline, CDR1 is MGHRA and CDR2 YSYEKL.

This clone was recorded at least ten times. The read falls 3 residues short of the CDR3 end, and the missing part is taken from the germline J gene. The chain has TRBV4-2 and TRBJ2-1; TRBD2 matches at 9 bases. Germline CDR1 reads LGHNA; CDR2 reads YNFKEQ. Trimming took 0 bases from V and 7 from J; bases not matched to a gene: 10. CDR3 length: 17 residues. The CDR3: CASSQDQASGIMNEQFF. The DNA read from the CDR3 is TGTGCCAGCAGCCAAGATCAGGCTAGCGGGATAATGAATGAG.

This clone has at least ten counts. The CDR3 end falls 3 residues outside the read, so it is completed with the germline J gene. This chain connects TRBV20-1 to TRBJ2-1; 9 bases line up with TRBD2. Germline values: CDR1 DFQATT, CDR2 SNEGSKA (reference sequence). The CDR3 is 13 amino acids. The CDR3 protein is CSALLAGYNEQFF. The CDR3 DNA, read in part, is TGCAGCGCACTCCTAGCGGGATACAATGAG.